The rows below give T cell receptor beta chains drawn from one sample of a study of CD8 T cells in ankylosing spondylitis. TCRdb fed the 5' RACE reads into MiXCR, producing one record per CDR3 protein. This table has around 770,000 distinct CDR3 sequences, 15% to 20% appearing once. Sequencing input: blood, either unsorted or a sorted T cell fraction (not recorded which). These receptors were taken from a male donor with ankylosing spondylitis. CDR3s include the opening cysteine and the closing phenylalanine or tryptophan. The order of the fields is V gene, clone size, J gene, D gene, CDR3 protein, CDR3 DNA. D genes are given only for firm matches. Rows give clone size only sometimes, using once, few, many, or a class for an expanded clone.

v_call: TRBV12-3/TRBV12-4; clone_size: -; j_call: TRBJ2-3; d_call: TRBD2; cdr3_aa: CASTTPGTRGVEQYF; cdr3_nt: TGTGCCAGCACCACCCCCGGGACTAGGGGGGTTGAGCAGTATTTT
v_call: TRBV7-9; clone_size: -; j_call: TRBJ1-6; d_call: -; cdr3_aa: CASSLVAGRISPLHF; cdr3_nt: TGTGCCAGCAGCTTAGTGGCAGGGCGGATTTCACCCCTCCACTTT
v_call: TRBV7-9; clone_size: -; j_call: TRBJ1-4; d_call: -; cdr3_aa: CASSTTETGEKLFF; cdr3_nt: TGTGCCAGCAGCACGACTGAGACCGGCGAAAAACTGTTTTTT
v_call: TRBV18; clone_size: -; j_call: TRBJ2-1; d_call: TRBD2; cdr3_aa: CASSPGTSGTNEQFF; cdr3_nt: TGTGCCAGCTCACCAGGGACTAGCGGGACCAATGAGCAGTTCTTC
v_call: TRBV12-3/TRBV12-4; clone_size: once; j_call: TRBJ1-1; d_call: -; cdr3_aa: CASSLLWGENTEAFF; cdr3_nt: TGTGCCAGCAGTTTACTTTGGGGGGAGAACACTGAAGCTTTCTTT
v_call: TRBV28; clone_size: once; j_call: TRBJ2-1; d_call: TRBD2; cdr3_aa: CASSSLSGNFNEQFF; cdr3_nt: TGTGCCAGCAGTTCTCTTAGCGGGAACTTCAATGAGCAGTTCTTC
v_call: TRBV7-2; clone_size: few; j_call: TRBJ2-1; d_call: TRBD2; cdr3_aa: CASSQRGAGGPSAYNEQFF; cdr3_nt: TGTGCCAGCAGCCAGCGCGGTGCGGGAGGCCCATCCGCTTACAATGAGCAGTTCTTC
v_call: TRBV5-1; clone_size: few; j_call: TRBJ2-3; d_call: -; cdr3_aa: CASSSLKGPDTQYF; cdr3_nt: TGCGCCAGCAGCTCCTTAAAAGGGCCAGATACGCAGTATTTT
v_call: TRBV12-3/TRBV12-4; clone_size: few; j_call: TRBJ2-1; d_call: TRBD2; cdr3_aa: CASRPPSAGGLIF; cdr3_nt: TGTGCCAGCAGGCCCCCCTCAGCGGGGGGTCTTATCTTC
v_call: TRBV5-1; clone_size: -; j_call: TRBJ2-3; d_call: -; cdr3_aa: CASSQTTSTDTQYF; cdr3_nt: TGCGCCAGCAGCCAGACAACTAGCACAGATACGCAGTATTTT
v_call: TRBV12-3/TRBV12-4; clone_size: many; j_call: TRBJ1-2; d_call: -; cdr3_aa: CASSLGSGGYTF; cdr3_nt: TGTGCCAGCAGTTTGGGGTCAGGGGGCTACACCTTC
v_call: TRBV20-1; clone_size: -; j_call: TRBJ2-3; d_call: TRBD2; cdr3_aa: CSASGRASGYTDTQYF; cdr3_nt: TGCAGTGCTAGTGGGAGGGCTAGCGGTTACACAGATACGCAGTATTTT
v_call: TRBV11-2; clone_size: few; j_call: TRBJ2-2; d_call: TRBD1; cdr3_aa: CASRTPGGATGELFF; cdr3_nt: TGTGCCAGCAGGACTCCAGGGGGAGCGACCGGGGAGCTGTTTTTT
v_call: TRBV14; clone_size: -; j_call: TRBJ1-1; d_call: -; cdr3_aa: CAISMNTEAFF; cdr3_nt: TGTGCCATCTCTATGAACACTGAAGCTTTCTTT
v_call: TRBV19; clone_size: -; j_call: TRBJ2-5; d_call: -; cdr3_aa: CASSPLPSGKGETQYF; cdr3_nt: TGTGCCAGTAGTCCTCTACCCTCAGGGAAAGGAGAGACCCAGTACTTC
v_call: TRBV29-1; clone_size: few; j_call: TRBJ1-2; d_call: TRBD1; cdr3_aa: CSVQQGWYGYTF; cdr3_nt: TGCAGCGTTCAACAGGGGTGGTACGGCTACACCTTC
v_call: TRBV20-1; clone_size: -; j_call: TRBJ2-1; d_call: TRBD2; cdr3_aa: CSARPSGSYEQFF; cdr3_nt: TGCAGTGCTAGACCTAGCGGGAGCTATGAGCAGTTCTTC
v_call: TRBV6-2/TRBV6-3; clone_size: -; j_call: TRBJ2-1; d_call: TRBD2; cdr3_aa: CASSPGLAGGNYNEQFF; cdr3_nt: TGTGCCAGCAGCCCGGGACTAGCGGGAGGGAATTACAATGAGCAGTTCTTC
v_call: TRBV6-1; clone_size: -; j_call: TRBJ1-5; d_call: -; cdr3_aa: CASRITGNQPQHF; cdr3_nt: TGTGCCAGCAGGATAACAGGGAATCAGCCCCAGCATTTT
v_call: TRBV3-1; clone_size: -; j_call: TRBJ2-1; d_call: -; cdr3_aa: CASSQEYRNEQFF; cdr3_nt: TGTGCCAGCAGCCAAGAATACAGAAATGAGCAGTTCTTC
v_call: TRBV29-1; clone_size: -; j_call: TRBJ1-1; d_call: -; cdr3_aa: CSVEKTGNTEAFF; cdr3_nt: TGCAGCGTTGAAAAGACTGGGAACACTGAAGCTTTCTTT
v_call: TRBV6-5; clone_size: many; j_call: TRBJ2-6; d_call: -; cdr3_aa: CASSYMTVSGANVLTF; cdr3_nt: TGTGCCAGCAGTTACATGACAGTCTCTGGGGCCAACGTCCTGACTTTC
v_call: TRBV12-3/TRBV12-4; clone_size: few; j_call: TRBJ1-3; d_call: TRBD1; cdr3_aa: CASRGTGGGNTIYF; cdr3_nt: TGTGCCAGCAGAGGGACAGGGGGTGGAAACACCATATATTTT
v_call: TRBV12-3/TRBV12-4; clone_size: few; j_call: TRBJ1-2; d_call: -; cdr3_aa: CASSLTGPHTF; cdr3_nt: TGTGCCAGCAGTCTGACAGGCCCTCATACTTTC
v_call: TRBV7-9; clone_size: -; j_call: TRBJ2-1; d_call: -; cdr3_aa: CASSPPFIRGSYNEQFF; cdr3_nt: TGTGCCAGCAGCCCCCCGTTTATCAGGGGTTCCTACAATGAGCAGTTCTTC
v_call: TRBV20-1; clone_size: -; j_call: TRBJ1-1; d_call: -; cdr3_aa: CSAHGGGAVMNTEAFF; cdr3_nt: TGCAGTGCTCACGGCGGGGGGGCTGTCATGAACACTGAAGCTTTCTTT
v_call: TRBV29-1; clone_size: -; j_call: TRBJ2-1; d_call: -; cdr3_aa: CSGRRPSSYNEQFF; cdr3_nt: TGCAGCGGGCGTCGGCCAAGCTCCTACAATGAGCAGTTCTTC
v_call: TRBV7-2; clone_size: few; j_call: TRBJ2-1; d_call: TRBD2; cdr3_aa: CASSRRREGRNEQFF; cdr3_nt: TGTGCCAGCAGTCGCAGGCGGGAGGGTCGGAATGAGCAGTTCTTC